This record covers a single T cell receptor (beta chain). Its antigen is not identified. The PBMC fraction was derived from around 10 ml of fresh peripheral blood. The source of the sample is a study of Graves' ophthalmopathy and Graves' hyperthyroidism. Study results and caveats: Using 13 signatures, a model distinguished ophthalmopathy from stable hyperthyroidism, reaching around 90% sensitivity and 70% to 83% specificity. Blood was where most expanded thyroid clonotypes above 0.001 frequency also turned up.

Amplifying from RNA transcripts, the study obtained TCR beta CDR3 regions. The workflow started with a first-round RT-PCR run with HTBI primers and then moved on to a second-round multiplex PCR. TCRdb re-called the multiplex PCR reads through MiXCR, storing one row per CDR3 protein. The sample contains hundreds of thousands of distinct CDR3 sequences, more than 40% of which appear only once. CDR1 is ENHRY and CDR2 is SYGVKD in the germline V gene. The CDR3 extends over 14 amino acids. V dropped 10 bases and J dropped 1 base, with 16 bases sitting between them. This chain joins TRBV10-3 and TRBJ2-5; the D gene is possibly TRBD2 (6 bases). Sequenced material: peripheral blood. The receptor's source is an adult man with Graves' ophthalmopathy. For the CDR3, the DNA is TGTGCCACCAGATCCAGGGACTCCCAAGAGACCCAGTACTTC. Translation: CATRSRDSQETQYF.